What follows are 11 T cell receptor beta chains derived from one specimen sequenced in a study of blood T cells in healthy people across ages (dated by TCRdb to the mid-2010s). Libraries were made using 5' RACE. TCRdb lists the instrument as Illumina HiSeq 2500. The second PCR ran for about 6 to 12 cycles and used a J-beta primer mix along with a sample-barcoded 5' primer. TCRdb reran the public reads through fastp at Q25 and MiXCR, keeping productive beta chains. Each CDR3 protein gets just one entry, which takes the most common genes and DNA from the rows behind it. The sample table contains some 1.6 million distinct CDR3 sequences; only one count was recorded for about 31% of them. Clones ranked in the top ten supply around 10% of the sample. Sequenced input: blood. The receptors shown here come from a woman aged 30 to 39 in good health.

This clonotype was found many times. The V call is TRBV10-1, the J call TRBJ2-7; no clear D. CDR3 length: 9 amino acids. CDR1 and CDR2 (germline): WNHNN, SYGVQD (reference sequence). V gave up 6 bases and J gave up 6 bases, with 3 bases separating them. The DNA for the CDR3 is TGCGCCAGCAGACTCGAGCAGTACTTC. This codes for CASRLEQYF.

This clonotype was detected only a few times. The genes are TRBV24-1 and TRBJ1-5, with a possible D match to TRBD1 (6 bases). Germline CDR1 and CDR2: KGHDR and SFDVKD. Trimming shortened V by 5 bases and J by 15 bases, and 19 bases separated the two germline ends. CDR3 length: 13 amino acids. The CDR3 region is CATSVSSGTLTHF. In nucleotides, the CDR3 is TGTGCCACCAGTGTCAGCTCCGGGACACTGACGCATTTT.

The V and J genes are TRBV4-1 and TRBJ2-3; 11 nucleotides align to TRBD2. CDR1 MGHRA and CDR2 YSYEKL come from the germline V gene. V shed 4 bases, J shed 3 bases, and the junction held 6 bases outside the gene matches. This CDR3 region has 16 residues. CDR3 residues: CASSPELAGGTDTQYF. Written as DNA, the CDR3 is TGCGCCAGCAGCCCCGAGTTAGCGGGAGGGACAGATACGCAGTATTTT.

As to this clonotype: This clone may be a read error of a much larger clone one base away. The chain joins TRBV29-1 to TRBJ2-5; TRBD2 matches at 7 bases. This CDR3 is 14 amino acids long. J lost 5 bases, V lost 5 bases, and 11 bases had no gene match. The germline gives CDR1 SQVTM, CDR2 ANQGSEA. CDR3 sequence: CSVPPRLARETQYF. In DNA, the CDR3 is TGCAGCGTTCCACCTAGACTAGCAAGGGAGACCCAGTACTTC. The full variable domain, its missing parts supplied by reference TRBV29-1 and TRBJ2-5, is SAVISQKPSRDICQRGTSLTIQCQVDSQVTMMFWYRQQPGQSLTLIATANQGSEATYESGFVIDKFPISRPNLTFSTLTVSNMSPEDSSIYLCSVPPRLARETQYFGPGTRLLVL.

This clonotype has more than one count but fewer than ten. The rearrangement joins TRBV24-1 to TRBJ2-7; D may be TRBD1 or TRBD2 (5 bases each). Deletions cut 5 bases from V and 2 bases from J, with 18 bases between. The CDR3 runs 16 residues. The germline gives CDR1 KGHDR, CDR2 SFDVKD. DNA of the CDR3: TGTGCCACCAGTGTCAACGGGACCCCTTCCCCCTACGAGCAGTACTTC. It yields the protein CATSVNGTPSPYEQYF.

Points on this clonotype: At one of its ends the junction is not consistent with the germline gene, which may arise from a read error. The chain combines TRBV20-1 with TRBJ1-1; D is unresolved. The germline V gene encodes CDR1 DFQATT and CDR2 SNEGSKA (reference sequence). The CDR3 sequence is 13 residues long. The CDR3 nucleotides are TGCAGTGCTAGAGATCAGGTTCGCACTGAGGCTTTCTTT. Its protein is CSARDQVRTEAFF.

This clonotype was observed at least ten times. The chain employs TRBV11-2 and TRBJ2-7, with D perhaps TRBD2 (5 bases). Trimming took off 5 bases at V and 0 bases at J, with 23 bases between the two ends. CDR3 size: 18 residues. Germline V gene data show CDR1 as SGHAT and CDR2 as FQNNGV. Written as DNA, the CDR3 is TGTGCCAGCAGCCGCCGAGGGTGGCCCGACGCCAACTCCTACGAGCAGTACTTC. Its protein product is CASSRRGWPDANSYEQYF.

J is TRBJ2-3 and V is TRBV20-1, with 10 nucleotides matching TRBD1. After removal of 2 bases from V and 0 bases from J, the junction contained 11 bases not matched to a gene. Germline CDR1 is DFQATT and CDR2 is SNEGSKA (reference sequence). This CDR3 contains 18 residues. The chain's CDR3 is CSARLGGTGAISTDTQYF. CDR3 nucleotides: TGCAGTGCTAGACTCGGCGGGACAGGGGCCATTAGCACAGATACGCAGTATTTT.

The chain employs TRBV20-1 and TRBJ2-1; D is unresolved. The germline gives CDR1 DFQATT, CDR2 SNEGSKA (reference sequence). V lost 6 bases and J 6 bases, leaving 12 bases between the germline ends. CDR3 size: 12 residues. The chain's CDR3 is CSAPTIGNEQFF. In DNA, the CDR3 is TGCAGTGCCCCAACGATTGGCAATGAGCAGTTCTTC.

The CDR3 bases are TGCGCCAGCAGCAGGGGTGAGAGTTCCTACAATGAGCAGTTCTTC. This gives the protein CASSRGESSYNEQFF. The chain combines TRBV5-1 with TRBJ2-1; tentatively, D is TRBD1 (5 bases). The germline V gene encodes CDR1 SGHRS and CDR2 YFSETQ. This CDR3 spans 15 amino acids. V was cut by 4 bases and J by 1 base, with 12 bases left in between. Full variable domain (outside the CDR3, taken from reference TRBV5-1 and TRBJ2-1): KAGVTQTPRYLIKTRGQQVTLSCSPISGHRSVSWYQQTPGQGLQFLFEYFSETQRNKGNFPGRFSGRQFSNSRSEMNVSTLELGDSALYLCASSRGESSYNEQFFGPGTRLTVL.

The genes are TRBV20-1 and TRBJ2-7; D is perhaps TRBD1 or TRBD2 (5 bases each). The J call may be faulty, since TRBJ2-5 better matches the DNA end. Germline V CDR1 and CDR2: DFQATT, SNEGSKA (reference sequence). The CDR3 has 14 residues. CDR3 in DNA: TGCAGTGCTAGAGATGGGCGAAGGGGAGCGACCCAGTACTTC. Protein: CSARDGRRGATQYF.